This T cell receptor beta chain was sequenced for a study of T cells in Graves' hyperthyroidism and ophthalmopathy (dated by TCRdb to about 2019). Some background on the complete study: Peripheral blood was collected at initial diagnosis, before any treatment. An independent validation cohort of 18 to 20 hyperthyroidism patients and 15 or so patients who later progressed to ophthalmopathy tested prospective prediction of ophthalmopathy. Once sampling was done, hyperthyroidism patients were given methimazole at a starting dose of 30 mg daily, whereas ophthalmopathy patients were given high-dose intravenous methylprednisolone. TCR V-J signatures able to tell the groups apart were searched for in a discovery cohort of approximately 95 patients, of whom over 40 had Graves' ophthalmopathy and around 56 had stable Graves' hyperthyroidism. The paper reports TCR Vbeta CDR3 sequencing of fewer than 150 peripheral blood samples: fewer than 50 ophthalmopathy, under 85 hyperthyroidism and approximately 17 progressor patients. The roughly 90 discovery patients were divided at random into training and test sets in a 7:3 ratio. Thyroid tissue and blood T-cell repertoires from more than 5 Graves' hyperthyroidism patients were also compared in the study.

TCR beta CDR3 regions were amplified from RNA transcripts. For the first round of RT-PCR on the TCR CDR3, the HTBI primer set was used together with the Qiagen OneStep RT-PCR kit. Libraries were constructed in a second round of multiplex PCR, after which size selection and purification were performed. The libraries were sequenced on an Illumina HiSeq2000 using paired-end 100 bp reads. The study's processing was this. SOAPnuke was used to process the raw data, throwing out any read that contained adapters or uncalled bases, had a mean Phred below 15, or lacked an exact constant-primer or identifier match. COPE v1.2.5 was used to merge the high-quality paired reads, and each unique nucleotide sequence was defined as a clonotype. MiTCR v1.1 was used to align clonotypes to the IMGT TRBV, TRBD and TRBJ reference segments. The analysis was restricted to V-J combinations with a frequency above 0.0001, which together covered roughly 99% of the repertoires. A TCS score was defined as the ratio between F50 (clonal expansion) and ExV (chaos), using BLOSUM62-based TCRdist between CDR3 peptides within each V-J. Welch's t-statistics and random forest reduced 500 to 650 V-J features to about 12, which were used in a naive Bayes classifier (R e1071). The raw public data were reprocessed by TCRdb itself: fastp quality trimming at Q25, MiXCR clonotype calling, in-frame beta chains only. Merged by CDR3 protein, the rows form single entries marked with the most common genes and DNA. The V and J calls and clone size are TCRdb's, not the authors'. Present in this sample are roughly 700,000 distinct CDR3 sequences, approximately 14% of which were seen just once. Approximately 10% of the sample comes from the top ten.

Stable Graves' hyperthyroidism was defined as no progression to ophthalmopathy during 18 months of follow-up. Hyperthyroidism patients were newly diagnosed, with disease duration under 2 months, and aged 18 to 65 years. Any patient with an uncontrolled infection, another autoimmune disease, pregnancy or lactation was excluded. Diagnoses were based on clinical symptoms, serum thyroxine and TRAb, thyroid ultrasound and orbital computed tomography. PBMCs were separated from 10 ml of fresh peripheral blood using Ficoll-Paque density gradient centrifugation. Total RNA was extracted with Trizol reagent, and quality was checked on an Agilent 2100 Bioanalyzer. Trimming removed 5 bases from V and 2 bases from J, leaving 9 bases between the germline ends. From the cysteine up to the phenylalanine, the CDR3 has a length of 14 residues. Only the CDR3 portion is preserved as DNA: 42 bases, with reading frame beginning at the first base. The germline V gene gives CDR1 as MNHNS and CDR2 as SASEGT.

This clonotype was recorded many times. What this receptor recognizes is not known. One base away there is no much larger clone; base qualities are not given. Here is what the overall study found, with its caveats: Blood samples also contained most of the expanded thyroid clonotypes (frequency above 0.001), which suggests that blood repertoires may reflect thyroid immune responses. A model built on a 13 V-J signature distinguished ophthalmopathy from stable hyperthyroidism, reaching 85% to 90% sensitivity and about 81% specificity in cross-validation and 80%/75% in testing. During validation, the model predicted progression to ophthalmopathy a median of approximately 7 months ahead of onset, with more than 55% sensitivity and 72.22% specificity. Sample size was not statistically predetermined, and investigators were not blinded to group allocation.

The rearrangement combines TRBV6-1 with TRBJ2-2; the D region possibly corresponds to TRBD1 (6 bases align). The specimen was blood. The sequence was collected from a woman aged 18-35 years with Graves' hyperthyroidism. The CDR3 reads as follows: CASSWDTNTGELFF. The DNA sequence is TGTGCCAGCAGTTGGGACACTAACACCGGGGAGCTGTTTTTT.